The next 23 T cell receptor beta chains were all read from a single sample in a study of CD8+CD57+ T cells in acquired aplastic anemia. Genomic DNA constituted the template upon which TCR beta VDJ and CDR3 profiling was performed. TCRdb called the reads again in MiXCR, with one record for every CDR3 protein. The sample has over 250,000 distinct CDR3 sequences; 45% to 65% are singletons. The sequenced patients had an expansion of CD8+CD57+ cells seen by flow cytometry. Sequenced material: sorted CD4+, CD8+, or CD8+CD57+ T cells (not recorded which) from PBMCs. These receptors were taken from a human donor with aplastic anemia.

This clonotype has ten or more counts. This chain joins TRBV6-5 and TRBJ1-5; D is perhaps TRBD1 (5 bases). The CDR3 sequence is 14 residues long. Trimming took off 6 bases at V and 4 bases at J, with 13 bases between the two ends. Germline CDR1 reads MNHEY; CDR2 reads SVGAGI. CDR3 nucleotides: TGTGCCAGCAGCCAAAGGGGACGTAATCAGCCCCAGCATTTT. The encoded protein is CASSQRGRNQPQHF.

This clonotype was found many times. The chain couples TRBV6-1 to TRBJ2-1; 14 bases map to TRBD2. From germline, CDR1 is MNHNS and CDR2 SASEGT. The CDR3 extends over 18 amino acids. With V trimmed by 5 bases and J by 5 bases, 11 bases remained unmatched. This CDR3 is CASSPTSGGALGDNEQFF. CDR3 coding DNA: TGTGCCAGCAGTCCGACTAGCGGGGGGGCCTTAGGCGACAATGAGCAGTTCTTC.

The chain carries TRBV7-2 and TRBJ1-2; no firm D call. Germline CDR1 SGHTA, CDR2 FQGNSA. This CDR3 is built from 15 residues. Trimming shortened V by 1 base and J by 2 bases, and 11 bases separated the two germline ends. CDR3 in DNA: TGTGCCAGCAGCTTAGGTAGCAGCCAGAACTATGGCTACACCTTC. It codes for CASSLGSSQNYGYTF.

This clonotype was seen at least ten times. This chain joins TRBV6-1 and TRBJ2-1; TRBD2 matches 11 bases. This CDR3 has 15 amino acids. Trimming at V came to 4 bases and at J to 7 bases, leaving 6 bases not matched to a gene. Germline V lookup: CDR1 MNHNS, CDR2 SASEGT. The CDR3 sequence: CASSGKSSGRNEQFF. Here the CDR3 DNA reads TGTGCCAGCAGTGGCAAGTCTAGCGGGAGGAATGAGCAGTTCTTC.

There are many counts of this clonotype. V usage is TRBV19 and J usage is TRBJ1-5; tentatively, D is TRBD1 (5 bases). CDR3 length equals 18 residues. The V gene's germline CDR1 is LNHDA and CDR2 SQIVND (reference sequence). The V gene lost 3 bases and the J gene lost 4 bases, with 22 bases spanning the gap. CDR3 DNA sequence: TGTGCCAGTAGTATTTTTCGTTTTGGGTTTGGGGCGAATCAGCCCCAGCATTTT. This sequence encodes CASSIFRFGFGANQPQHF.

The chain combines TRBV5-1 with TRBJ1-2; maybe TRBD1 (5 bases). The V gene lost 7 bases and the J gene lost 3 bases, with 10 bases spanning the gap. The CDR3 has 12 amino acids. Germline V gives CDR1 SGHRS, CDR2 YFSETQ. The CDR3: CASRGGDYGYTF. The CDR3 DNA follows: TGCGCCAGCCGGGGCGGGGACTATGGCTACACCTTC.

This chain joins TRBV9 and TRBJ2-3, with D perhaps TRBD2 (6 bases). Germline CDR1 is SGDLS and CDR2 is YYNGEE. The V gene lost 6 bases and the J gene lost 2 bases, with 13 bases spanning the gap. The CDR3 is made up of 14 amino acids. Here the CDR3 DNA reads TGTGCCAGCACCAAAGGAGGGGTCACAGATACGCAGTATTTT. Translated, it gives CASTKGGVTDTQYF.

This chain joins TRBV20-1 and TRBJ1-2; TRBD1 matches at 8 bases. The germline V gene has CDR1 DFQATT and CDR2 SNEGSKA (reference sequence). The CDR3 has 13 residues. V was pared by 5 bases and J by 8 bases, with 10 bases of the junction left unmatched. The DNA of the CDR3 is TGCAGTGCTCTTGACAGGGGCAACGGCGGCTACACCTTC. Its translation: CSALDRGNGGYTF.

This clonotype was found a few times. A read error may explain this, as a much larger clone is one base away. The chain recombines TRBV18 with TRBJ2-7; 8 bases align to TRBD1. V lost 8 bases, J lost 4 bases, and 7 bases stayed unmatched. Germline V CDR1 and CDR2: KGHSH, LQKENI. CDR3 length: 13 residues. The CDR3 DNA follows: TGTGCCAGCCCCTCCGGGACAGGATACGAGCAGTACTTC. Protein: CASPSGTGYEQYF.

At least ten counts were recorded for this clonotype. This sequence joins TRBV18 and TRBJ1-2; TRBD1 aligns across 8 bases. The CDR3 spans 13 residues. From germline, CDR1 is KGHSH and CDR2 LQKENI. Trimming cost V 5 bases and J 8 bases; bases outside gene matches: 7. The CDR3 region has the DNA TGTGCCAGCTCATTACGACAGGGGAACGGCTACACCTTC. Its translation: CASSLRQGNGYTF.

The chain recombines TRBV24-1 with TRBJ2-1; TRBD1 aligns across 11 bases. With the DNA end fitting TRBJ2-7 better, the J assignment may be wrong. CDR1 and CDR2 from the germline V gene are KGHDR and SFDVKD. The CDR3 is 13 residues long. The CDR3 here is CATEDRGRDEQYF. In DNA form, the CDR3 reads TGTGCCACCGAGGACAGGGGGCGGGACGAGCAGTACTTC.

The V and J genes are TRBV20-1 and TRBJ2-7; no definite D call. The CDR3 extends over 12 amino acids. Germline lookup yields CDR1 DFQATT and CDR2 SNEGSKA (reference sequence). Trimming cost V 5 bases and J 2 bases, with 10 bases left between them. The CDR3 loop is CSAHDKTYEQYF. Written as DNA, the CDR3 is TGCAGTGCTCACGATAAAACCTACGAGCAGTACTTC.

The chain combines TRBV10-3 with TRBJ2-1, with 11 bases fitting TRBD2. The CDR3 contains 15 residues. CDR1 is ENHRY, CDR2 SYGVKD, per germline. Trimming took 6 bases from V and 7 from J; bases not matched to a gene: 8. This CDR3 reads CAIRPDASGRNEQFF. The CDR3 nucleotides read TGTGCCATCAGGCCGGATGCTAGCGGGAGGAATGAGCAGTTCTTC.

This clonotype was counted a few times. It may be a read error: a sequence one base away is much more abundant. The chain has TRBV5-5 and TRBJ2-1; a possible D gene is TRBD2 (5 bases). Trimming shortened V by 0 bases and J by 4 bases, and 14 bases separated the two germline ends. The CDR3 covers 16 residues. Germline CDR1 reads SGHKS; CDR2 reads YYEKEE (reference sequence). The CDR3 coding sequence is TGTGCCAGCAGCTTGGCGGGGTCTTCTTGTTACAATGAGCAGTTCTTC. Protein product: CASSLAGSSCYNEQFF.

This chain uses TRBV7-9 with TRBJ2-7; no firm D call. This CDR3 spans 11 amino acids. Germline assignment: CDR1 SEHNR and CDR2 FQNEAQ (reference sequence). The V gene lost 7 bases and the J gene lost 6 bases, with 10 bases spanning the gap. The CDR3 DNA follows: TGTGCCAGCACTCCTCTAGGCGAGCAGTACTTC. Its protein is CASTPLGEQYF.

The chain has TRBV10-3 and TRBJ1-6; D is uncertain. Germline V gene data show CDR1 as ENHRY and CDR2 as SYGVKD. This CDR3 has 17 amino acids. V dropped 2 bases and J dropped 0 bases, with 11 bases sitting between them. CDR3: CAISEGKWSSYNSPLHF. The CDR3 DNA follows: TGTGCCATCAGTGAGGGGAAGTGGAGCTCCTATAATTCACCCCTCCACTTT.

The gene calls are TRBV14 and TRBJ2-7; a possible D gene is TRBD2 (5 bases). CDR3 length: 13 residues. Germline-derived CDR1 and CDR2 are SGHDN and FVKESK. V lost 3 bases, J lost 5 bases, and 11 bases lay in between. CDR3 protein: CASSQRAVNEQYF. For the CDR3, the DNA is TGTGCCAGCAGCCAGCGGGCCGTGAACGAGCAGTACTTC.

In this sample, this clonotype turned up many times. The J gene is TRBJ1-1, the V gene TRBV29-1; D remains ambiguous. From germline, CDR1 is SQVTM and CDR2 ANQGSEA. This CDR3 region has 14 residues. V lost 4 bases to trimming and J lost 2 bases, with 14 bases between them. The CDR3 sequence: CSVGHGLSNTEAFF. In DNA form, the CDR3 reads TGCAGCGTTGGCCACGGACTCTCAAACACTGAAGCTTTCTTT.

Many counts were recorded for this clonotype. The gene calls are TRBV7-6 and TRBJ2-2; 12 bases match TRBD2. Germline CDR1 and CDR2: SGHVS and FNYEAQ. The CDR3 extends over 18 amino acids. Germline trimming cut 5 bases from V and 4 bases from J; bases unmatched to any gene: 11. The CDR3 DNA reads TGTGCCAGCAGCCGAACCCTGACTAGCGGGAGAGCCACCGGGGAGCTGTTTTTT. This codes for CASSRTLTSGRATGELFF.

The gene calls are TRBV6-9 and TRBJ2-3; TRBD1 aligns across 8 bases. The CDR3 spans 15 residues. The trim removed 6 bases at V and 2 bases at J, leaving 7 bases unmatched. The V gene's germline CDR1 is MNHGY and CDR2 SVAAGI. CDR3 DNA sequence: TGTGCCAGCAGACGCGGGACAGGCAACACAGATACGCAGTATTTT. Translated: CASRRGTGNTDTQYF.

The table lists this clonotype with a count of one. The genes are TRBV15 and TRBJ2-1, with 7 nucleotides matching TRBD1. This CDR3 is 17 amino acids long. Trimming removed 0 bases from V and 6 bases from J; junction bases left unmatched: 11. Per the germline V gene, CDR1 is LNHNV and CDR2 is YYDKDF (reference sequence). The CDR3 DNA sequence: TGTGCCACCAGCAGAGATCTTGTGACAGGGACCGGCAATGAGCAGTTCTTC. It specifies CATSRDLVTGTGNEQFF. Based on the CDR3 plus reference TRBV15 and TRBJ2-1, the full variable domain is DAMVIQNPRYQVTQFGKPVTLSCSQTLNHNVMYWYQQKSSQAPKLLFHYYDKDFNNEADTPDNFQSRRPNTSFCFLDIRSPGLGDTAMYLCATSRDLVTGTGNEQFFGPGTRLTVL.

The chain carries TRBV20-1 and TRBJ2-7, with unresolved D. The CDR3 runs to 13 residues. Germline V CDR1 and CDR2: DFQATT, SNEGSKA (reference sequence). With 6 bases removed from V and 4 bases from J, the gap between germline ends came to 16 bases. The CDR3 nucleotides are TGCAGTGCCAGACCTTTTCGAGGTTACGAGCAGTACTTC. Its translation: CSARPFRGYEQYF.

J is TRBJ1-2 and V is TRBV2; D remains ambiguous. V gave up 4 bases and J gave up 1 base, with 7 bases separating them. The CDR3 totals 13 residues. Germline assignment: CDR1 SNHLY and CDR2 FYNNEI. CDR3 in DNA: TGTGCCAGCAGTGCCGTCAATAACTATGGCTACACCTTC. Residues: CASSAVNNYGYTF.